A single sample gave rise to the 12 T cell receptor beta chains below, sequenced in a study of T-cell reconstitution after alpha-beta-depleted transplantation in children. Unique molecular identifiers were incorporated when the TCRbeta library was constructed. A single record per CDR3 protein comes from TCRdb applying MiXCR to the PCR reads. Of roughly 300,000 distinct CDR3 sequences in the sample, approximately 9.6% are singletons; the top ten hold roughly a tenth. The specimen comprised PBMCs from the stem cell graft donor, sampled from the stem cell graft. These receptors were collected from a human donor who donated a stem cell graft to a child with SCID.

In its sample, this clonotype was seen many times. The V call is TRBV12-3 or TRBV12-4, the J call TRBJ2-7; 10 bases align to TRBD1. With 6 bases clipped from V and 2 bases from J, the junction kept 4 bases outside the gene matches. This CDR3 spans 14 amino acids. The CDR3 region has the DNA TGTGCCAGCAGACTCGGACAGGGGGCCTACGAGCAGTACTTC. This sequence encodes CASRLGQGAYEQYF.

This clonotype was detected only a few times. The chain carries TRBV2 and TRBJ1-5; TRBD1 matches 7 bases. The CDR3 totals 18 residues. The junction had 14 bases not matched to a gene; V was cut back by 4 bases and J by 2 bases. Per the germline V gene, CDR1 is SNHLY and CDR2 is FYNNEI. CDR3 loop: CASSGSGGQSPGNQPQHF. The CDR3 nucleotides read TGTGCCAGCAGTGGGTCAGGGGGACAATCTCCGGGCAATCAGCCCCAGCATTTT.

As regards this clonotype: Compared with germline, one end of the junction differs, possibly owing to a read error. The chain couples TRBV7-9 to TRBJ2-7; D is undetermined. CDR3 length equals 13 residues. Germline V CDR1 and CDR2: SEHNR, FQNEAQ (reference sequence). The DNA of the CDR3 is TGTGCCAGCAGCCGGGCCAGTACCTACGATCAGTACTTC. It specifies CASSRASTYDQYF.

The V gene is TRBV12-3 or TRBV12-4, the J gene TRBJ1-5; D remains unclear. The CDR3 is 14 residues long. Trimming stripped 1 base from V and 3 bases from J, with 7 bases between. The CDR3 sequence: CASSLGQNNQPQHF. The CDR3 coding sequence is TGTGCCAGCAGTTTAGGGCAGAACAATCAGCCCCAGCATTTT.

The chain is built from TRBV2 and TRBJ2-7; 11 positions match TRBD2. Germline assignment: CDR1 SNHLY and CDR2 FYNNEI. V gave up 6 bases and J gave up 7 bases; unmatched junction bases: 8. This CDR3 region has 14 residues. CDR3 sequence (DNA): TGTGCCAGCAGCGCTAGCGGGGGGCCAGAAGAGCAGTACTTC. Its protein is CASSASGGPEEQYF.

The chain combines TRBV7-6 with TRBJ2-3; D might be TRBD2 (7 bases). The CDR3 totals 17 residues. V was cut by 5 bases and J by 4 bases, with 22 bases left in between. Germline CDR1 is SGHVS and CDR2 is FNYEAQ. CDR3 DNA: TGTGCCAGCAGCCCAAACCCCCCGGGGGGCGCCTCAGATACGCAGTATTTT. Translated, it gives CASSPNPPGGASDTQYF.

This clonotype was recorded a few times. The chain employs TRBV10-3 and TRBJ1-3, with 7 bases matching TRBD1. Germline values: CDR1 ENHRY, CDR2 SYGVKD. CDR3 length: 16 amino acids. Trimming at V came to 2 bases and at J to 1 base, leaving 5 bases not matched to a gene. In DNA form, the CDR3 reads TGTGCCATCAGTGAGAACAGGGGATGGTCTGGAAACACCATATATTTT. Translation: CAISENRGWSGNTIYF.

This clonotype was seen many times. The chain is built from TRBV5-1 and TRBJ2-1; TRBD2 is a possible D gene (5 bases). CDR1 is SGHRS and CDR2 is YFSETQ in the germline V gene. The germline V and J ends were trimmed by 4 bases and 6 bases, with 17 bases remaining between them. This CDR3 has 15 amino acids. In DNA form, the CDR3 reads TGCGCCAGCAGCCCGGGAATCTGGCCCCCCAATGAGCAGTTCTTC. This gives the protein CASSPGIWPPNEQFF. The variable domain in full, with the rest retrieved from reference TRBV5-1 and TRBJ2-1, is KAGVTQTPRYLIKTRGQQVTLSCSPISGHRSVSWYQQTPGQGLQFLFEYFSETQRNKGNFPGRFSGRQFSNSRSEMNVSTLELGDSALYLCASSPGIWPPNEQFFGPGTRLTVL.

The sample holds many counts of this clonotype. This rearrangement joins TRBV12-3 or TRBV12-4 to TRBJ2-7; tentative D call: TRBD2 (6 bases). This CDR3 has 14 residues. V was trimmed by 6 bases and J by 3 bases, leaving 15 bases between them. The CDR3 is CASSLGEVGYEQYF. CDR3 bases: TGTGCCAGCAGCCTAGGGGAGGTAGGCTACGAGCAGTACTTC.

This clonotype was recorded a few times. CDR3 region: CASSRSRGQGVNEQFF. Here the CDR3 DNA reads TGTGCCAGCAGCCGTAGCCGCGGGCAGGGGGTGAATGAGCAGTTCTTC. This rearrangement joins TRBV2 to TRBJ2-1; TRBD1 matches 7 bases. The CDR3 contains 16 residues. Germline CDR1 SNHLY, CDR2 FYNNEI. Trimming took 6 bases from V and 7 from J; bases not matched to a gene: 15.

This clonotype was found a few times. V gene TRBV9 combines with J gene TRBJ2-3; TRBD2 matches 13 bases. V lost 4 bases, J lost 6 bases, and 5 bases stayed unmatched. The CDR3 has 15 residues. Per the germline V gene, CDR1 is SGDLS and CDR2 is YYNGEE. DNA of the CDR3: TGTGCCAGCAGCCAACTAGCGGGGGGGCGGGATACGCAGTATTTT. Its translation is CASSQLAGGRDTQYF. Full variable domain (outside the CDR3, taken from reference TRBV9 and TRBJ2-3): DSGVTQTPKHLITATGQRVTLRCSPRSGDLSVYWYQQSLDQGLQFLIQYYNGEERAKGNILERFSAQQFPDLHSELNLSSLELGDSALYFCASSQLAGGRDTQYFGPGTRLTVL.

The gene calls are TRBV3-1 and TRBJ2-3; D is perhaps TRBD1 or TRBD2 (5 bases each). This CDR3 has 18 amino acids. The ends were cut back, 1 base at V and 1 base at J, with 18 bases in the middle. The germline CDR1 and CDR2 sequences are LGHDT and YNNKEL (reference sequence). CDR3 in amino acids: CASSQGLTTPRGTDTQYF. The DNA of the CDR3 is TGTGCCAGCAGCCAAGGGCTGACTACGCCCAGGGGCACAGATACGCAGTATTTT.